The source of this T cell receptor (beta chain) is a study of T cell repertoires in cytomegalovirus infection. At the level of the study: Indicated by public TCR beta signatures were CMV infection and matching HLA type. Study-level results: Predominance within the ex vivo response was attributable to HLA-C-restricted CMV-specific TCR beta clonotypes.

Each CDR3 protein gets one entry after TCRdb re-called the reads with MiXCR. The table lists fewer than 550,000 distinct CDR3 sequences, about 11% of them singletons. In its sample, this clonotype was seen many times. Antigen: not known. The sequencing input was PBMCs. This clonotype was obtained from a human donor in good health (CMV status not recorded). Some clones in this sample may be carry-over from other donors' samples.

The CDR3 bases are TGTGCCAGCAGTTTATCCAGGTCCAACCAGCAGTTCTTC. Its translation: CASSLSRSNQQFF. The V call is TRBV28, the J call TRBJ2-1; D is unclear. Germline CDR1 MDHEN, CDR2 SYDVKM. The CDR3 length is 13 residues. V lost 1 base, J lost 11 bases, and 12 bases lay in between.